This T cell receptor (beta chain) was profiled in a study of blood T cells in healthy people across ages. Study at large: Per every two T cells, about one barcoded beta molecule was captured by template switching.

Alongside a J-beta primer mix, a sample-barcoded 5' primer served in a second PCR lasting about 7 to 11 cycles. Each CDR3 protein gets one entry after TCRdb re-called the 5' RACE reads with MiXCR. The table lists about 680,000 distinct CDR3 sequences, more than 40% of them singletons. Source material: blood. This receptor was obtained from an older woman in good health.

The CDR3 DNA reads as TGTGCCAGCAGCCCCCGGGACGCAGGGGGAACTGAAGCTTTCTTT. It yields the protein CASSPRDAGGTEAFF. This chain connects TRBV4-2 to TRBJ1-1; 7 nucleotides agree with TRBD1. The V gene's germline CDR1 is LGHNA and CDR2 YNFKEQ. This CDR3 has 15 residues. V trimming: 4 bases; J trimming: 5 bases; junction bases outside the gene matches: 10.